This T cell receptor beta chain was identified in a study of beta chain features in type 1 diabetes (dated by TCRdb to 2016 to 2018). Context from the whole study: Patients and healthy donors did not differ in mean age, gender distribution, total cell number or subset yield. A total of 85 million to 110 million sorted cells were examined across all samples, and RNA yield correlated strongly with the number of cells per subset. The study compared the TCRB repertoires of sorted circulating CD4+ T cell subsets in recently diagnosed type 1 diabetes patients with those in matched healthy donors. Whereas all 30 or so donors provided naive and central memory subsets, regulatory and stem cell-like memory subsets were isolated from just 8 patients and about eight healthy donors. What the study reported, not specific to this receptor: Naive, central memory and regulatory TCRB repertoires appeared to be more alike among patients than among healthy donors. Only small numbers of individuals were included in the HLA sub-analyses, which left unresolved whether HLA type had any influence on TCRB rearrangement. Patients with type 1 diabetes made fewer insertions and deleted more nucleotides at VDJ recombination sites, implying thymic rearrangement abnormalities. PCR might favor shorter templates, but patient and control samples were amplified and corrected together, so any skew would affect both groups equally. In all four CD4+ subsets, TCRB CDR3 length was moderately but significantly shorter in type 1 diabetes patients. Because cDNA was sequenced instead of genomic DNA, activated cells with high expression could be over-represented, although the groups did not differ in activation or CD3 levels.

A single peripheral blood draw of approximately 110 mL on average was collected from each donor into heparinised tubes. A BD FACSAria II and a panel including CD45RO, CCR7, CD25, CD127, CD95 and CD27 were used to sort naive, central memory, regulatory and stem cell-like memory CD4+ T cells. Every sorted population had a purity above 95%. Right away, PBMCs were isolated by Lymphoprep density gradient centrifugation and were stained directly, with no culture step. Samples were stained and sorted in pairs, with one healthy donor and one patient per experiment, so that batch effects were minimized. To note about this clone: Its recognized antigen is unknown. The input lacks base qualities; no much larger clone sits a single base away.

The entire amount of isolated RNA was reverse transcribed using the High Capacity cDNA Reverse Transcription Kit, so the sequenced TCRB transcripts were expressed ones. Deep immunoSEQ sequencing was performed on naive, central memory and regulatory T cell samples, with an average of approximately 4 million total reads per sample. Sorted cells were lysed in RLT buffer, and RNA was extracted using DNase-treated RNeasy Micro or Mini kits according to cell number. To prevent cross-contamination, each cell subset was processed individually, whereas patient and healthy donor samples were processed jointly. The immunoSEQ multiplex PCR was used to amplify TCRB sequences from cDNA, yielding 87-bp fragments that span the CDR3 region. Sequencing of the amplicons was done on the Illumina HiSeq platform. Regarding the original processing steps: PCR bias was corrected computationally using synthetic template baselines, and reads within Hamming distance 2 were collapsed, with unmergeable singletons discarded. Reads were aligned against IMGT to assign V, D and J genes, CDR3 length and insertions or deletions at six rearrangement sites. Clonotype counts were normalized to sorted cell number within each subset before computing true diversity and Gini coefficients with the tcR R package. The overlap coefficient, calculated on TCRB nucleotide sequences, was used to quantify repertoire sharing. TCRdb limited this immuneACCESS table to in-frame rearrangements with V and J called. A share of clones is missing; checked studies link under half to unresolved V genes, and the rest is unexplained. V and J calls and clone size are given by that table; D and trimming were obtained from the DNA. For this sample there are some 150,000 clones; about 44% appear just once. The ten most abundant clones make up around 0.43% of the sample.

The receptor was isolated from a man in his late teens or twenties in good health. The sample taken for sequencing was Tregs from blood. This specimen's cell subset or site label, interpreted: regulatory CD4+ T cells.

The DNA sequence follows: TGTGCCAGCAGAAACAGGGGATCCTCACCCCTCCACTTT. Its product reads: CASRNRGSSPLHF. Recombination connected TRBV27 to TRBJ1-6; TRBD1 fits 7 bases in the junction. The germline V gene (reference sequence) specifies MNHEY as CDR1 and SMNVEV as CDR2. The germline V and J ends show losses of 6 bases and 10 bases respectively, and no gene match explains 6 bases of the junction. The CDR3 contains 13 residues, cysteine and phenylalanine counted. The CDR3 DNA has 39 bases and is translated from base 1.